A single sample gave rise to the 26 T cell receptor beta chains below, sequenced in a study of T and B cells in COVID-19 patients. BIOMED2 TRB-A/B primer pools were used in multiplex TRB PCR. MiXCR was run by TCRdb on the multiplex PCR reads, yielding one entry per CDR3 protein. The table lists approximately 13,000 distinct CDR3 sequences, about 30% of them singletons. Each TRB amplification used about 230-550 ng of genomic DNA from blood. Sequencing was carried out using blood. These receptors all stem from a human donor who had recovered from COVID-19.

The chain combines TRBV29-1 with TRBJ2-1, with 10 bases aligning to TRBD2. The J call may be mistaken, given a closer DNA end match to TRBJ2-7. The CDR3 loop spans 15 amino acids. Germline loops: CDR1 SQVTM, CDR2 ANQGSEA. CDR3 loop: CSVVGASGGLYEQYF. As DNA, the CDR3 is TGCAGCGTTGTGGGGGCTAGCGGGGGACTCTACGAGCAGTACTTC.

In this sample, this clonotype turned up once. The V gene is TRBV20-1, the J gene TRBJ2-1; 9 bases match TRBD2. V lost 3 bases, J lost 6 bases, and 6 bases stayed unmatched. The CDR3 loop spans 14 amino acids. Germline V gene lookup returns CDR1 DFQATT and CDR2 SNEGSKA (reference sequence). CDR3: CSASGGRARNEQFF. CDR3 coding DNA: TGCAGTGCTAGCGGCGGGAGGGCCCGCAATGAGCAGTTCTTC.

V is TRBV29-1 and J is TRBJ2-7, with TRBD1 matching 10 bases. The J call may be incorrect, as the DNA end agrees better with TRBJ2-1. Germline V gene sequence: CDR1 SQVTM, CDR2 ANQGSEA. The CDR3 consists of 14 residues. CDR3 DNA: TGCAGCGTTGCCGGACAGGGGGCCTACAATGAGCAGTTCTTC. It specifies CSVAGQGAYNEQFF.

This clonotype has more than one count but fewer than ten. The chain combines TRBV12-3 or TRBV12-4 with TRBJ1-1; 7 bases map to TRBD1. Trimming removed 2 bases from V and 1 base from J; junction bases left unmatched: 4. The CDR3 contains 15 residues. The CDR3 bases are TGTGCCAGCAGTTTATTACAGGGGACGAACACTGAAGCTTTCTTT. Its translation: CASSLLQGTNTEAFF.

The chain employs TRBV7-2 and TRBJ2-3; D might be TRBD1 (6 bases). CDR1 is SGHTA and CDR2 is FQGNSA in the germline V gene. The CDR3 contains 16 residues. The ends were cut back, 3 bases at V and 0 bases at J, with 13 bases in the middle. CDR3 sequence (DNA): TGTGCCAGCAGCTTCAGAGGGGGAGCTAGCACAGATACGCAGTATTTT. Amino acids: CASSFRGGASTDTQYF. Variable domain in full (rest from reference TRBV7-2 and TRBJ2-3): GAGVSQSPSNKVTEKGKDVELRCDPISGHTALYWYRQSLGQGLEFLIYFQGNSAPDKSGLPSDRFSAERTGGSVSTLTIQRTQQEDSAVYLCASSFRGGASTDTQYFGPGTRLTVL.

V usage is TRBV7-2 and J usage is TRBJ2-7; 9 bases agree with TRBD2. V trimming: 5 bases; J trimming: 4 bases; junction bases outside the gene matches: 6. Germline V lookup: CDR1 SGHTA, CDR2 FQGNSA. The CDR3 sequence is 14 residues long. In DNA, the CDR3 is TGTGCCAGCAGCCTAAAGCTAGCGGGGTACGAGCAGTACTTC. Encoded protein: CASSLKLAGYEQYF.

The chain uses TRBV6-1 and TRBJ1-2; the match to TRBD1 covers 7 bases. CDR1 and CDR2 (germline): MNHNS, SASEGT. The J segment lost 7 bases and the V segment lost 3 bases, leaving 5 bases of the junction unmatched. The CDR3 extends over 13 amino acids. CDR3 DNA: TGTGCCAGCAGTGACGACAGGGTCGGTGGCTACACCTTC. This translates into CASSDDRVGGYTF.

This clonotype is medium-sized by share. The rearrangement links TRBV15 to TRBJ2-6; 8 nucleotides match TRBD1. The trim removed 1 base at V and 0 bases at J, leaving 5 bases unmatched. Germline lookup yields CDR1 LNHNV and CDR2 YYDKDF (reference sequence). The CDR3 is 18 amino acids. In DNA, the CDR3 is TGTGCCACCAGCAGAGCACGGACAGGGAGCTCTGGGGCCAACGTCCTGACTTTC. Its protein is CATSRARTGSSGANVLTF.

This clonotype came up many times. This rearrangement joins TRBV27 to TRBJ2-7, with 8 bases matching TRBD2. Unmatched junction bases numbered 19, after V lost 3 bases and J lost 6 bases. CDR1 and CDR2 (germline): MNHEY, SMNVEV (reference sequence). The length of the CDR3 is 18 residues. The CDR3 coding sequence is TGTGCCAGCAGTTTCTTCGGGGCGGGAGGATTCACCGGGACCGAGCAGTACTTC. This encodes CASSFFGAGGFTGTEQYF.

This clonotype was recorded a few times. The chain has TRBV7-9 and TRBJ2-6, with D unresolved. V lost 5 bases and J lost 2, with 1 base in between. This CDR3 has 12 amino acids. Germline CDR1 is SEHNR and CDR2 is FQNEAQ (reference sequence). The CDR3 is CASSAGANVLTF. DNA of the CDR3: TGTGCCAGCAGCGCTGGGGCCAACGTCCTGACTTTC.

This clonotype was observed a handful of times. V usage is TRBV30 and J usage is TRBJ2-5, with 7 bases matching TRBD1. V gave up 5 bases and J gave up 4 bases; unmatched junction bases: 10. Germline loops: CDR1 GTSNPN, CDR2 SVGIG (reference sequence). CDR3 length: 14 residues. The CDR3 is CAWSTGSLGETQYF. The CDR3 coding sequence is TGTGCCTGGTCGACAGGGAGCCTGGGAGAGACCCAGTACTTC.

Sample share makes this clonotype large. This CDR3 is CASSITTGNTGELFF. The CDR3 DNA reads TGTGCCAGTAGTATCACTACTGGAAACACCGGGGAGCTGTTTTTT. The chain uses TRBV19 and TRBJ2-2, with no clear D. The CDR3 contains 15 residues. V shed 3 bases and J shed 2 bases, with 10 bases lying between them. Germline-derived CDR1 and CDR2 are LNHDA and SQIVND (reference sequence). Full variable domain (remainder filled in from reference TRBV19 and TRBJ2-2): DGGITQSPKYLFRKEGQNVTLSCEQNLNHDAMYWYRQDPGQGLRLIYYSQIVNDFQKGDIAEGYSVSREKKESFPLTVTSAQKNPTAFYLCASSITTGNTGELFFGEGSRLTVL.

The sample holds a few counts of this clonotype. This CDR3 reads CSAWRDFYNEQFF. CDR3 coding DNA: TGCAGTGCTTGGAGGGATTTCTACAATGAGCAGTTCTTC. The chain couples TRBV20-1 to TRBJ2-1, with D tentatively TRBD2 (6 bases). Trimming took 5 bases from V and 3 from J, leaving 11 bases between them. Germline V gene lookup returns CDR1 DFQATT and CDR2 SNEGSKA (reference sequence). The CDR3 is made up of 13 amino acids.

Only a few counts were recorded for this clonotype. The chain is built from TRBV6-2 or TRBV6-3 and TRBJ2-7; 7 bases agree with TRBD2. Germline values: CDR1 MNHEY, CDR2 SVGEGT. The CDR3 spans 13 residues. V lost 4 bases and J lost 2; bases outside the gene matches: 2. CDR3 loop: CASSSGTTYEQYF. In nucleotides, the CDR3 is TGTGCCAGCAGTTCCGGGACTACCTACGAGCAGTACTTC.

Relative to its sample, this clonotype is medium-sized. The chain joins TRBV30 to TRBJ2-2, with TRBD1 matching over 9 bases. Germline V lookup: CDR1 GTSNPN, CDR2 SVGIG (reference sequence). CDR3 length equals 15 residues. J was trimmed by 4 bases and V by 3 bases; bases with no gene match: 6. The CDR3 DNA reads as TGTGCCTGGAGAGGACAGGGGACGTCCACCGGGGAGCTGTTTTTT. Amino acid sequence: CAWRGQGTSTGELFF. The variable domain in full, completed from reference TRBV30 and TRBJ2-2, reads SQTIHQWPATLVQPVGSPLSLECTVEGTSNPNLYWYRQAAGRGLQLLFYSVGIGQISSEVPQNLSASRPQDRQFILSSKKLLLSDSGFYLCAWRGQGTSTGELFFGEGSRLTVL.

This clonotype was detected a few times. Here the CDR3 reads CSVDPQGPEGYTF. CDR3 nucleotide sequence: TGCAGCGTTGATCCCCAGGGGCCGGAGGGCTACACCTTC. The genes are TRBV29-1 and TRBJ1-2; a weak D match, TRBD1 (6 bases). CDR1 and CDR2 (germline): SQVTM, ANQGSEA. Deletions cut 3 bases from V and 8 bases from J, with 16 bases between. The CDR3 spans 13 residues.

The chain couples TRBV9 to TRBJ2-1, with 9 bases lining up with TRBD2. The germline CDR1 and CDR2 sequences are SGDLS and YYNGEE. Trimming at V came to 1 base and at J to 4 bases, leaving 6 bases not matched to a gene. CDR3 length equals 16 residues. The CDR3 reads CASSVPRAGGYNEQFF. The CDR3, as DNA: TGTGCCAGCAGCGTACCGCGAGCGGGGGGATACAATGAGCAGTTCTTC.

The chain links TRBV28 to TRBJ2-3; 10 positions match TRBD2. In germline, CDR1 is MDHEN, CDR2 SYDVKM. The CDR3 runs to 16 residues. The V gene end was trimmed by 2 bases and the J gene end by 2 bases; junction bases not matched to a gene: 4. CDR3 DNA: TGTGCCAGCAGTTTAGTTACTAGCGGGACCACAGATACGCAGTATTTT. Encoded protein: CASSLVTSGTTDTQYF.

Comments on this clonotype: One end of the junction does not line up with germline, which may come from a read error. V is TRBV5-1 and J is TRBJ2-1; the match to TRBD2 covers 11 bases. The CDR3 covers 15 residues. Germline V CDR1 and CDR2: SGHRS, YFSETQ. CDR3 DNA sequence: TGCACCAGCAGCCCCCTAGCGGGGGGCTACAATGAGCAGTTCTTC. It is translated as CTSSPLAGGYNEQFF.

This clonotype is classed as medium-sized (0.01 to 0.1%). The CDR3 DNA sequence: TGTGCCAGTGGGGGGATCGGGGCCTACGAGCAGTACTTC. The encoded protein is CASGGIGAYEQYF. This chain links TRBV19 with TRBJ2-7; a possible D gene is TRBD2 (6 bases). The germline V gene encodes CDR1 LNHDA and CDR2 SQIVND (reference sequence). Trimming removed 8 bases from V and 2 bases from J, with 13 bases in between. The CDR3 totals 13 residues.

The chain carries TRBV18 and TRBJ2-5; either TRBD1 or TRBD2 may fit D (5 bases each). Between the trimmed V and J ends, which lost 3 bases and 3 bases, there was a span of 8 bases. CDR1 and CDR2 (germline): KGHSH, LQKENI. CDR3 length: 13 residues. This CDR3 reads CASSPGTEETQYF. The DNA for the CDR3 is TGTGCCAGCTCACCCGGGACCGAAGAGACCCAGTACTTC.

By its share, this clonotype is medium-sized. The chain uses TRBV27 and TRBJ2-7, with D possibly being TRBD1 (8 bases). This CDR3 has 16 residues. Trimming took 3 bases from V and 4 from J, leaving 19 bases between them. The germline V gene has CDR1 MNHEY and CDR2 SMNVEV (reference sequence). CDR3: CASSFSGQGGMYEQYF. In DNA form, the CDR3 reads TGTGCCAGCAGTTTCTCCGGACAGGGAGGGATGTACGAGCAGTACTTC.

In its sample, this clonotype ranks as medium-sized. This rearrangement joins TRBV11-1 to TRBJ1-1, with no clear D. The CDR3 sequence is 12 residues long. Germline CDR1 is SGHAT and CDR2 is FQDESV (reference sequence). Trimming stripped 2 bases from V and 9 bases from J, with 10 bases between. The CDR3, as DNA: TGTGCCAGCAGCTTAAGGGCAGACAAAGCTTTCTTT. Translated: CASSLRADKAFF.

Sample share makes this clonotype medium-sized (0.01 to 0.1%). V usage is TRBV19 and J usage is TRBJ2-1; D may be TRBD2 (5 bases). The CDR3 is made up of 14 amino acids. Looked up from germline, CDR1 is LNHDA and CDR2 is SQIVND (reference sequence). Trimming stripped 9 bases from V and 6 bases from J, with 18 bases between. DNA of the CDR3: TGTGCCAGCGGAGGAGGAGTAGAGGTCAATGAGCAGTTCTTC. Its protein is CASGGGVEVNEQFF. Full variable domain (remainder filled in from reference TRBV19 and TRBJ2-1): DGGITQSPKYLFRKEGQNVTLSCEQNLNHDAMYWYRQDPGQGLRLIYYSQIVNDFQKGDIAEGYSVSREKKESFPLTVTSAQKNPTAFYLCASGGGVEVNEQFFGPGTRLTVL.

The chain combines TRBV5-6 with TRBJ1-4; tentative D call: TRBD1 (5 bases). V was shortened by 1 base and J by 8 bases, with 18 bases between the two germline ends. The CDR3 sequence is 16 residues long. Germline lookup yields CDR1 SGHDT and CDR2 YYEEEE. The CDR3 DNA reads TGTGCCAGCAGCTTGCCCTCTTCGGGCAGGGAAGAAAAACTGTTTTTT. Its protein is CASSLPSSGREEKLFF. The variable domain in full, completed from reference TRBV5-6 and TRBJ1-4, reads DAGVTQSPTHLIKTRGQQVTLRCSPKSGHDTVSWYQQALGQGPQFIFQYYEEEERQRGNFPDRFSGHQFPNYSSELNVNALLLGDSALYLCASSLPSSGREEKLFFGSGTQLSVL.

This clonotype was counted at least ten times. This CDR3 is CASSVGRDNTDTQYF. CDR3 DNA: TGTGCCAGTAGTGTCGGGCGGGATAACACAGATACGCAGTATTTT. This chain links TRBV19 with TRBJ2-3; D may be TRBD2 (6 bases). This CDR3 spans 15 amino acids. The germline V gene has CDR1 LNHDA and CDR2 SQIVND (reference sequence). Deletions cut 5 bases from V and 2 bases from J, with 14 bases between.